This entry lists 29 T cell receptor beta chains sequenced from one sample in a study of metastatic and nonmetastatic thyroid tumors. Every patient underwent thyroid surgery untreated. TCRdb re-analyzed the PCR reads using MiXCR. Counted here are about 6,400 clones, 25% to 40% occurring once; the ten biggest clones make up 21%. Input material: tumor tissue. The receptors originated from a female donor with papillary thyroid cancer or a benign thyroid nodule (not recorded which). Some clones in this sample may be carry-over from other donors' samples.

CDR3 residues: CASSWGRSEAFF. In nucleotides, the CDR3 is TGTGCCAGCAGCTGGGGACGGAGCGAAGCTTTCTTT. The chain links TRBV5-4 to TRBJ1-1; maybe TRBD1 (5 bases). Germline V gene lookup returns CDR1 SGHNT and CDR2 YYREEE (reference sequence). The germline V and J ends were trimmed by 3 bases and 8 bases, with 11 bases remaining between them. CDR3 length: 12 residues.

The rearrangement links TRBV5-1 to TRBJ2-7; D may be TRBD2 (6 bases). The germline gives CDR1 SGHRS, CDR2 YFSETQ. This CDR3 is built from 13 residues. V was pared by 0 bases and J by 6 bases, with 10 bases between. Here the CDR3 reads CASSLEGTPEQYF. The DNA for the CDR3 is TGCGCCAGCAGCTTGGAAGGGACTCCCGAGCAGTACTTC. Supplemented by reference TRBV5-1 and TRBJ2-7, the full variable domain reads KAGVTQTPRYLIKTRGQQVTLSCSPISGHRSVSWYQQTPGQGLQFLFEYFSETQRNKGNFPGRFSGRQFSNSRSEMNVSTLELGDSALYLCASSLEGTPEQYFGPGTRLTVT.

The chain carries TRBV20-1 and TRBJ2-1; TRBD2 matches at 8 bases. The CDR3 has 16 amino acids. Germline V lookup: CDR1 DFQATT, CDR2 SNEGSKA (reference sequence). The trim removed 5 bases at V and 5 bases at J, leaving 14 bases unmatched. CDR3 protein: CSAQKRGLAINNEQFF. The CDR3, as DNA: TGCAGTGCTCAGAAACGCGGACTAGCTATTAACAATGAGCAGTTCTTC.

Concerning this clone itself: Since no conserved phenylalanine or tryptophan closes the CDR3, a read error is the likely cause. It is unclear where the CDR3 begins or ends on the DNA, so no DNA is shown, and the CDR3 is as TCRdb lists it. The chain couples TRBV6-1 to TRBJ1-1. The V gene's germline CDR1 is MNHNS and CDR2 SASEGT. The CDR3 has 12 residues if both end residues are counted. The CDR3: CASSRGSGLTCY.

The V call is TRBV11-3, the J call TRBJ2-5, with 9 bases identical to TRBD1. Germline loops: CDR1 SGHNT, CDR2 YENEEA. The CDR3 loop spans 15 amino acids. V was clipped by 5 bases and J by 5 bases; unmatched bases: 9. CDR3 loop: CASSPRDREWETQYF. For the CDR3, the DNA is TGTGCCAGCAGCCCCCGGGACAGGGAGTGGGAGACCCAGTACTTC.

J is TRBJ2-2 and V is TRBV6-4, with 8 bases matching TRBD2. With V trimmed by 2 bases and J by 4 bases, 6 bases remained unmatched. The germline CDR1 and CDR2 sequences are MRHNA and SNTAGT. CDR3 size: 16 residues. The CDR3 region has the DNA TGTGCCAGCAGTGACGGGGCGGGAGGACCCACCGGGGAGCTGTTTTTT. Encoded protein: CASSDGAGGPTGELFF.

V usage is TRBV4-3 and J usage is TRBJ2-1; D may be TRBD2 (6 bases). CDR1 is LGHNA, CDR2 YSLEER, per germline. This CDR3 spans 15 amino acids. Trimming removed 1 base from V and 8 bases from J, with 15 bases in between. The CDR3 is CASSQGSTREDEQFF. The CDR3 region has the DNA TGCGCCAGCAGCCAAGGGAGCACCAGGGAGGATGAGCAGTTCTTC.

By frequency in the sample, this clone is medium-sized. The V and J genes are TRBV9 and TRBJ2-5, with 8 bases matching TRBD2. Germline V CDR1 and CDR2: SGDLS, YYNGEE. With 3 bases clipped from V and 2 bases from J, the junction kept 9 bases outside the gene matches. This CDR3 is 16 amino acids long. The CDR3 spells CASSAALAGTQETQYF. The CDR3 bases are TGTGCCAGCAGCGCAGCCTTAGCGGGAACTCAAGAGACCCAGTACTTC.

A few counts support this clone. This sequence joins TRBV6-1 and TRBJ1-2; no clear D gene. The V end was cut by 6 bases, the J end by 4 bases, with 9 bases between. The length of the CDR3 is 12 residues. From germline, CDR1 is MNHNS and CDR2 SASEGT. The CDR3 coding sequence is TGTGCCAGCAGGAAAACGGGCTATGGCTACACCTTC. This translates into CASRKTGYGYTF.

J is TRBJ1-5 and V is TRBV28; the match to TRBD1 covers 9 bases. In germline, CDR1 is MDHEN, CDR2 SYDVKM. Trimming removed 5 bases from V and 6 bases from J; junction bases left unmatched: 8. The CDR3 loop spans 15 amino acids. The CDR3 loop reads CASSIGQGYGQPQHF. For the CDR3, the DNA is TGTGCCAGCAGTATAGGACAGGGGTACGGTCAGCCCCAGCATTTT.

In this sample, this clone turned up a few times. The rearrangement uses TRBV6-2 or TRBV6-3 and TRBJ2-7; 9 bases line up with TRBD1. The CDR3 covers 15 residues. The V gene end was trimmed by 7 bases and the J gene end by 4 bases; junction bases not matched to a gene: 11. CDR1 MNHEY and CDR2 SVGEGT come from the germline V gene. This chain's CDR3 is CASIQTGTGSYEQYF. The DNA of the CDR3 is TGTGCCAGCATACAAACCGGGACAGGGTCTTACGAGCAGTACTTC.

In this sample, this clone is medium-sized (0.01 to 0.1%). This sequence joins TRBV30 and TRBJ1-4, with D hard to call. The germline gives CDR1 GTSNPN, CDR2 SVGIG (reference sequence). CDR3 length: 12 amino acids. V lost 0 bases and J lost 4, with 3 bases in between. The CDR3 bases are TGTGCCTGGAGTGTAGTTAATGAAAAACTGTTTTTT. It codes for CAWSVVNEKLFF.

The chain is built from TRBV6-5 and TRBJ1-6; no firm D call. CDR1 is MNHEY, CDR2 SVGAGI, per germline. The CDR3 consists of 17 residues. Trimming left V 0 bases short and J 7 bases short, with 16 bases between. CDR3 nucleotides: TGTGCCAGCAGTTACTCGATGGTCCGGCTCGGGAATTCACCCCTCCACTTT. Protein sequence: CASSYSMVRLGNSPLHF.

This clone is judged medium-sized. V usage is TRBV5-1 and J usage is TRBJ1-2, with D maybe TRBD1 (5 bases). V was clipped by 0 bases and J by 2 bases, with 8 bases between them. The CDR3 length is 14 residues. The V gene's germline CDR1 is SGHRS and CDR2 YFSETQ. DNA of the CDR3: TGCGCCAGCAGCTTGGGGGGGGAGAACTATGGCTACACCTTC. It translates to CASSLGGENYGYTF.

By its share, this clone is large. The chain joins TRBV6-5 to TRBJ2-3, with a tentative D call TRBD2 (6 bases). The CDR3 runs 16 residues. Germline CDR1 MNHEY, CDR2 SVGAGI. Trimming cost V 4 bases and J 1 base, with 15 bases left between them. The CDR3 nucleotides read TGTGCCAGCAGTTGGTTCGAGGGAGGAGGCACAGATACGCAGTATTTT. Residues: CASSWFEGGGTDTQYF.

This clone was counted a few times. The chain joins TRBV6-1 to TRBJ2-2; D might be TRBD1 (6 bases). Germline values: CDR1 MNHNS, CDR2 SASEGT. CDR3 length equals 12 residues. The V and J ends lost 7 bases and 4 bases respectively, with 7 bases between them. The chain's CDR3 is CASNRATGELFF. CDR3 in DNA: TGTGCCAGCAACAGGGCCACCGGGGAGCTGTTTTTT.

By sample fraction, this clone is medium-sized (0.01 to 0.1%). CDR3 sequence (DNA): TGTGCCAGCAGCTTGCCTTATAATTCACCCCTCCACTTT. Translating gives CASSLPYNSPLHF. This chain uses TRBV12-3 or TRBV12-4 with TRBJ1-6; D gene uncertain. The CDR3 loop spans 13 amino acids. The V end lost 6 bases, the J end lost 4 bases, and 7 bases lay between the germline ends.

J is TRBJ1-2 and V is TRBV12-3 or TRBV12-4; 9 nucleotides line up with TRBD1. This CDR3 spans 13 amino acids. J was trimmed by 4 bases and V by 8 bases; bases with no gene match: 5. Here the CDR3 reads CASAPGQGYGYTF. The CDR3 DNA reads TGTGCCAGCGCTCCGGGACAGGGCTATGGCTACACCTTC.

The V and J genes are TRBV7-2 and TRBJ2-7, with 11 bases that match TRBD2. Per germline, CDR1 SGHTA and CDR2 FQGNSA. V lost 5 bases, J lost 4 bases, and 4 bases stayed unmatched. There are 14 residues in the CDR3. The CDR3 region has the DNA TGTGCCAGCAGCCTACTAGCGGGAGAGTACGAGCAGTACTTC. This translates into CASSLLAGEYEQYF.

This sequence joins TRBV6-1 and TRBJ1-2; D uncertain. The length of the CDR3 is 14 residues. V lost 6 bases, J lost 2 bases, and 13 bases lay in between. Germline CDR1 is MNHNS and CDR2 is SASEGT. CDR3 loop: CASRGKGFNYGYTF. Written as DNA, the CDR3 is TGTGCCAGCAGAGGGAAGGGATTCAACTATGGCTACACCTTC.

The chain joins TRBV12-3 or TRBV12-4 to TRBJ2-1; TRBD1 matches 12 bases. V dropped 0 bases and J dropped 9; count of bases not matched to a gene: 6. The CDR3 spans 16 residues. As DNA, the CDR3 is TGTGCCAGCAGTTTAGCGGTTGGGACAGGGGGCATTGAGCAGTTCTTC. As protein: CASSLAVGTGGIEQFF.

This sequence joins TRBV10-3 and TRBJ1-2; 7 bases are a match to TRBD1. From germline, CDR1 is ENHRY and CDR2 SYGVKD. The CDR3 consists of 13 residues. V lost 9 bases, J lost 4 bases, and 8 bases stayed unmatched. The chain's CDR3 is CAIQGVTGYGYTF. The DNA for the CDR3 is TGTGCCATTCAGGGGGTAACTGGCTATGGCTACACCTTC.

The rearrangement joins TRBV6-4 to TRBJ2-2; TRBD1 agrees at 10 bases. Trimming cost V 5 bases and J 6 bases; bases outside gene matches: 3. The germline V gene has CDR1 MRHNA and CDR2 SNTAGT. The CDR3 contains 14 residues. The DNA for the CDR3 is TGTGCCAGCAGTCCCGGGACAGGGGCCGGGGAGCTGTTTTTT. It translates to CASSPGTGAGELFF.

This chain connects TRBV5-1 to TRBJ1-2; 8 nucleotides agree with TRBD1. From germline, CDR1 is SGHRS and CDR2 YFSETQ. J lost 6 bases, V lost 4 bases, and 11 bases had no gene match. The CDR3 sequence is 15 residues long. CDR3 coding DNA: TGCGCCAGCAGCGCCGGACAGGGTTACGTAAATGGCTACACCTTC. This encodes CASSAGQGYVNGYTF.

This chain connects TRBV20-1 to TRBJ2-7; a weak D match, TRBD1 (6 bases). Germline CDR1 and CDR2: DFQATT and SNEGSKA (reference sequence). Trimming cost V 5 bases and J 0 bases, with 14 bases left between them. This CDR3 has 14 amino acids. The CDR3 here is CSAPPGTSSYEQYF. In DNA, the CDR3 is TGCAGTGCTCCACCCGGGACAAGCTCCTACGAGCAGTACTTC.

This clone is labeled as medium-sized (0.01 to 0.1%). This chain uses TRBV28 with TRBJ2-7; D remains ambiguous. The V gene's germline CDR1 is MDHEN and CDR2 SYDVKM. V gave up 1 base and J gave up 1 base, with 11 bases separating them. The CDR3 is 15 amino acids. For the CDR3, the DNA is TGTGCCAGCAGTTTATATACACTGGTTTCCTACGAGCAGTACTTC. This encodes CASSLYTLVSYEQYF.

This clone was picked up a small number of times. The J gene is TRBJ2-7, the V gene TRBV19; D possibly uses TRBD1 or TRBD2 (6 bases each). There are 15 residues in the CDR3. The germline CDR1 and CDR2 sequences are LNHDA and SQIVND (reference sequence). Trimming shortened V by 6 bases and J by 0 bases, and 15 bases separated the two germline ends. CDR3 sequence (DNA): TGTGCCAGTAGACCGGGGGCTGGAAGCTCCTACGAGCAGTACTTC. Protein product: CASRPGAGSSYEQYF.

The J gene is TRBJ2-3, the V gene TRBV6-1; 9 bases are shared with TRBD2. Germline CDR1 MNHNS, CDR2 SASEGT. V gave up 6 bases and J gave up 5 bases; unmatched junction bases: 9. The CDR3 has 15 residues. This chain's CDR3 is CASSSGIAGEDTQYF. CDR3 DNA sequence: TGTGCCAGCAGCTCGGGGATAGCGGGAGAAGATACGCAGTATTTT.

This rearrangement joins TRBV20-1 to TRBJ2-3; D ambiguous. V was clipped by 7 bases and J by 6 bases, with 11 bases between them. This CDR3 spans 11 amino acids. Germline assignment: CDR1 DFQATT and CDR2 SNEGSKA (reference sequence). CDR3 sequence: CSGRVQDTQYF. CDR3 DNA sequence: TGCAGTGGACGGGTACAGGATACGCAGTATTTT.